The sequence of this T cell receptor (beta chain) was determined in a study of T cell repertoires in cytomegalovirus infection. Concerning this clonotype itself: Its antigen is unknown.

From the reads, TCRdb called clonotypes with MiXCR, one entry per CDR3 protein. This sample has 570,000 or so distinct CDR3 sequences, with approximately 40% found just once. The CDR3 is 13 residues long. V dropped 1 base and J dropped 10; count of bases not matched to a gene: 5. The sample consisted of cultured PBMCs, taken from culture after CMV antigen stimulation. This clonotype was obtained from a human donor in good health (CMV status not recorded). Some clones in this sample may be carry-over from other donors' samples. This rearrangement joins TRBV12-3 or TRBV12-4 to TRBJ1-1; 8 nucleotides line up with TRBD1. CDR3 sequence: CASSLVPDRGAFF. The CDR3 DNA follows: TGTGCCAGCAGTTTAGTCCCCGACAGGGGAGCTTTCTTT.